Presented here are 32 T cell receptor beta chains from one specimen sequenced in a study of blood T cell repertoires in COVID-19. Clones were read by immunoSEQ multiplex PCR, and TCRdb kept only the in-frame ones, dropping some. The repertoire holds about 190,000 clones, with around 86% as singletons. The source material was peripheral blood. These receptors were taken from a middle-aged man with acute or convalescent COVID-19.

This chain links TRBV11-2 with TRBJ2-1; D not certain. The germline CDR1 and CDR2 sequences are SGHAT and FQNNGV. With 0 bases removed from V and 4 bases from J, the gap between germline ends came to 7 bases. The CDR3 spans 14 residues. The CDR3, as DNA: TGTGCCAGCAGCTTAGATCCCGGGTACAATGAGCAGTTCTTC. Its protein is CASSLDPGYNEQFF. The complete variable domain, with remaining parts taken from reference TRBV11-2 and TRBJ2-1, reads EAGVAQSPRYKIIEKRQSVAFWCNPISGHATLYWYQQILGQGPKLLIQFQNNGVVDDSQLPKDRFSAERLKGVDSTLKIQPAKLEDSAVYLCASSLDPGYNEQFFGPGTRLTVL.

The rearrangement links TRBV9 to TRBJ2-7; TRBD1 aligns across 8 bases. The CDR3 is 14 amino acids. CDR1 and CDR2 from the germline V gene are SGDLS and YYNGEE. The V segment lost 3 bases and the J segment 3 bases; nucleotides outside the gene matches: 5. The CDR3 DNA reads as TGTGCCAGCAGCGCCACAGGGGGGCTCTACGAGCAGTACTTC. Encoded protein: CASSATGGLYEQYF. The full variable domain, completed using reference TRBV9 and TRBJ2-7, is DSGVTQTPKHLITATGQRVTLRCSPRSGDLSVYWYQQSLDQGLQFLIQYYNGEERAKGNILERFSAQQFPDLHSELNLSSLELGDSALYFCASSATGGLYEQYFGPGTRLTVT.

Written as DNA, the CDR3 is TGTGCCAGCAGCCAAGGACAGAACTATAATTCACCCCTCCACTTT. Residues: CASSQGQNYNSPLHF. The J gene is TRBJ1-6, the V gene TRBV9; tentatively, D is TRBD1 (6 bases). V lost 4 bases to trimming and J lost 3 bases, with 11 bases between them. Germline CDR1 is SGDLS and CDR2 is YYNGEE. This CDR3 region has 15 residues.

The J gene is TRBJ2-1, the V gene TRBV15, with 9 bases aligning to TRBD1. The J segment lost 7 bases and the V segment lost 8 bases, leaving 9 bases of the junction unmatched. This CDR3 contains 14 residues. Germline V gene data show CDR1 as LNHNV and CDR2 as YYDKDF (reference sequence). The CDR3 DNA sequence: TGTGCCACCCTCGCGGGACAGGGCGTGAATGAGCAGTTCTTC. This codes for CATLAGQGVNEQFF.

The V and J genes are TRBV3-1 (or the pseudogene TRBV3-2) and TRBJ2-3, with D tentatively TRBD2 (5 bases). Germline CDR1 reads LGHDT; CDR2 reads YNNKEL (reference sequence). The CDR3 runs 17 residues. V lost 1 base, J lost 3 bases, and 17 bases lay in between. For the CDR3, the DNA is TGTGCCAGCAGCCAAGGGGTGTGGGGTGGAGGAACAGATACGCAGTATTTT. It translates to CASSQGVWGGGTDTQYF.

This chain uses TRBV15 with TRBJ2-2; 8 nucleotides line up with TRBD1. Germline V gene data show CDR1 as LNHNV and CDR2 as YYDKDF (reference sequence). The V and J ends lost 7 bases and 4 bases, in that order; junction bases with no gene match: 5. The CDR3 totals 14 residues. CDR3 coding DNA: TGTGCCACCACCTTAGACAGGGGCACCGGGGAGCTGTTTTTT. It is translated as CATTLDRGTGELFF.

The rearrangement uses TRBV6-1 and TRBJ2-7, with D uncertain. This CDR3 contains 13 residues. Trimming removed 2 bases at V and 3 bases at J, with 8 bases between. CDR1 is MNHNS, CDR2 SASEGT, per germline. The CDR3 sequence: CASSENIFYEQYF. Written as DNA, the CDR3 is TGTGCCAGCAGTGAAAACATCTTCTACGAGCAGTACTTC.

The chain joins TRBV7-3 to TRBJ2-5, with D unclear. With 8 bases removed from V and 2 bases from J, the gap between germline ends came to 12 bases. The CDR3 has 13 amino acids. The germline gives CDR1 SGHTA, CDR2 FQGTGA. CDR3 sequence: CASPLRGQETQYF. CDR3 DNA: TGTGCCAGCCCACTCAGAGGACAAGAGACCCAGTACTTC.

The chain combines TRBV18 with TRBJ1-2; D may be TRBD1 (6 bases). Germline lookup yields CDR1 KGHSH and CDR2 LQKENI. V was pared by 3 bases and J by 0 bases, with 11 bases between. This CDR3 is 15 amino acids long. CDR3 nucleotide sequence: TGTGCCAGCTCACCCCAACAGGGATCTAACTATGGCTACACCTTC. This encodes CASSPQQGSNYGYTF.

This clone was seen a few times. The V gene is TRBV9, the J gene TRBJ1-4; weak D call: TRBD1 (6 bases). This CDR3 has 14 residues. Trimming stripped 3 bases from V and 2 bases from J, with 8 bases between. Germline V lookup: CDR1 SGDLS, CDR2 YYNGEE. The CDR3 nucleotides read TGTGCCAGCAGCGCAGGGGTGACTAATGAAAAACTGTTTTTT. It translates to CASSAGVTNEKLFF.

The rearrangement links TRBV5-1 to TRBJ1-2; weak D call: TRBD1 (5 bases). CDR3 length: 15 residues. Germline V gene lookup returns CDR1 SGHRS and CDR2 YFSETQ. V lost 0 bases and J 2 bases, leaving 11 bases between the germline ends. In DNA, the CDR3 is TGCGCCAGCAGCTTGGACGGGAGGGGCAACTATGGCTACACCTTC. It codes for CASSLDGRGNYGYTF.

The CDR3 DNA reads TGTGCCAGCAGCTTGGAGCCGAGCCGGGAGCAGTACTTC. Amino acids: CASSLEPSREQYF. The gene calls are TRBV5-4 and TRBJ2-7; D is unclear. This CDR3 region has 13 residues. The V gene lost 0 bases and the J gene lost 7 bases, with 11 bases spanning the gap. Germline CDR1 SGHNT, CDR2 YYREEE (reference sequence).

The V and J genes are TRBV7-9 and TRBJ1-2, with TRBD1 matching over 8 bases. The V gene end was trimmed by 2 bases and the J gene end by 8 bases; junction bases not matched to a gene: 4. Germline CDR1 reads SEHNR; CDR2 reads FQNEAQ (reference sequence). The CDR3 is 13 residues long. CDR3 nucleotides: TGTGCCAGCAGCTTAACAGGGGGATTCGGCTACACCTTC. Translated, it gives CASSLTGGFGYTF.

The CDR3 region is CAVRGLVENTGELFF. DNA of the CDR3: TGTGCCGTACGAGGTTTGGTAGAAAACACCGGGGAGCTGTTTTTT. The chain joins TRBV28 to TRBJ2-2, with D uncertain. The CDR3 is 15 residues long. CDR1 is MDHEN and CDR2 is SYDVKM in the germline V gene. V lost 11 bases to trimming and J lost 2 bases, with 18 bases between them.

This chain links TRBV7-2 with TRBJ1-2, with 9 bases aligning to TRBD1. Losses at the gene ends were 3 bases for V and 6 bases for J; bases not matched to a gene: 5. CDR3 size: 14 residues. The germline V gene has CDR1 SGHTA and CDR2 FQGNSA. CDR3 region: CASSFRTGEDGYTF. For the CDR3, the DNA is TGTGCCAGCAGCTTCCGGACAGGGGAGGATGGCTACACCTTC. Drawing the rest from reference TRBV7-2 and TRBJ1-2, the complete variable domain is GAGVSQSPSNKVTEKGKDVELRCDPISGHTALYWYRQSLGQGLEFLIYFQGNSAPDKSGLPSDRFSAERTGGSVSTLTIQRTQQEDSAVYLCASSFRTGEDGYTFGSGTRLTVV.

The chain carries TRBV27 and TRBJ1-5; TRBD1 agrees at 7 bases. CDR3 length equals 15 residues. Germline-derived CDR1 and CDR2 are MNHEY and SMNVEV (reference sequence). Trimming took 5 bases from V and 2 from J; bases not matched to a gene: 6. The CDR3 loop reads CASSTTGTGNQPQHF. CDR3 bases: TGTGCCAGCAGTACGACGGGGACAGGCAATCAGCCCCAGCATTTT.

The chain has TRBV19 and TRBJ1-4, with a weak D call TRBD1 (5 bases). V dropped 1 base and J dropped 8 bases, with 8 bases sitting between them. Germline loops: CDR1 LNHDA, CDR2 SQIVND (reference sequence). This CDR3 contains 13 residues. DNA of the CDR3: TGTGCCAGTAGTATAGCGGGGGACGAAAAACTGTTTTTT. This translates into CASSIAGDEKLFF.

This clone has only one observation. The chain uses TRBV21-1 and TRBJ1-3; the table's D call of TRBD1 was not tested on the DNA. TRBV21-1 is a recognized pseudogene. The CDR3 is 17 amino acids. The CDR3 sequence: CANLIERDRAAGNTIYF. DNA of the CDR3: TGTGCCAACCTGATAGAAAGGGACAGGGCTGCCGGAAACACCATATATTTT.

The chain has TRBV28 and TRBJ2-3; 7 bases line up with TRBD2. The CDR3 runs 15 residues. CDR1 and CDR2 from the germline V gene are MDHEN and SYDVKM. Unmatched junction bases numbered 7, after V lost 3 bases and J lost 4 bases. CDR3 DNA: TGTGCCAGCAGTTTCCGAATCGGGGGGTCAGATACGCAGTATTTT. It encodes CASSFRIGGSDTQYF.

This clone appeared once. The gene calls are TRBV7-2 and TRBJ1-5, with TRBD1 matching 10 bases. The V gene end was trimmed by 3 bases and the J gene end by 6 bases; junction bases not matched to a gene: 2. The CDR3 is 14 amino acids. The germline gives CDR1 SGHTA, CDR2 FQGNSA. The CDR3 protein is CASSLTGGLQPQHF. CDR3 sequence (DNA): TGTGCCAGCAGCTTGACAGGGGGCCTTCAGCCCCAGCATTTT.

CDR3 in amino acids: CASSMVGGRETQYF. DNA of the CDR3: TGTGCCAGTAGTATGGTTGGCGGCCGCGAGACCCAGTACTTC. The chain recombines TRBV19 with TRBJ2-5; D not resolved. Germline CDR1 and CDR2: LNHDA and SQIVND (reference sequence). V lost 3 bases and J 5 bases, leaving 13 bases between the germline ends. There are 14 residues in the CDR3.

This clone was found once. The CDR3 DNA sequence: TGTGCCAGCAGCCCGAGGACTAGCGGGGGGTACGAGCAGTACTTC. This codes for CASSPRTSGGYEQYF. This chain uses TRBV9 with TRBJ2-7; 14 bases are shared with TRBD2. The germline V gene has CDR1 SGDLS and CDR2 YYNGEE. This CDR3 comprises 15 residues. With 4 bases clipped from V and 4 bases from J, the junction kept 4 bases outside the gene matches.

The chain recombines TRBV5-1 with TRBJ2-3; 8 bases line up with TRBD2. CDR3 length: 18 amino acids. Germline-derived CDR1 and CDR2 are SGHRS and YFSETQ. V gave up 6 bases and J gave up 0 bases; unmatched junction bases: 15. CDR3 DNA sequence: TGCGCCAGCACCAAAATAGGGGTAGCGGGGACAAGCACAGATACGCAGTATTTT. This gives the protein CASTKIGVAGTSTDTQYF.

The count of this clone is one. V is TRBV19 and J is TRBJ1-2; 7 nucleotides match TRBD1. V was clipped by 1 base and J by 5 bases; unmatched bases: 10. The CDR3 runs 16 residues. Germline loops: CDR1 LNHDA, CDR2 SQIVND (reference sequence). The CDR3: CASSIGPQGSGYGYTF. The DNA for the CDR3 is TGTGCCAGTAGTATAGGCCCACAGGGGTCAGGATATGGCTACACCTTC. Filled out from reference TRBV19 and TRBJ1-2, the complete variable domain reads DGGITQSPKYLFRKEGQNVTLSCEQNLNHDAMYWYRQDPGQGLRLIYYSQIVNDFQKGDIAEGYSVSREKKESFPLTVTSAQKNPTAFYLCASSIGPQGSGYGYTFGSGTRLTVV.

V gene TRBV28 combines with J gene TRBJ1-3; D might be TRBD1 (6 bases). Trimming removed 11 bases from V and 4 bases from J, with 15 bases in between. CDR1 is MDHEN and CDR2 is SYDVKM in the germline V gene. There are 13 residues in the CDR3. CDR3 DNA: TGTGCCGTCGGACAGCTAAAAGGAAACACCATATATTTT. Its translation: CAVGQLKGNTIYF.

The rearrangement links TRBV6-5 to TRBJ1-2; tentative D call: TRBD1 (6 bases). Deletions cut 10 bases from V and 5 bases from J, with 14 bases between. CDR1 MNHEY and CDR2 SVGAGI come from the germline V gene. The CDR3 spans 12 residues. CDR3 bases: TGTGCCACCGTTGGCCAGGGGTATGGCTACACCTTC. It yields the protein CATVGQGYGYTF.

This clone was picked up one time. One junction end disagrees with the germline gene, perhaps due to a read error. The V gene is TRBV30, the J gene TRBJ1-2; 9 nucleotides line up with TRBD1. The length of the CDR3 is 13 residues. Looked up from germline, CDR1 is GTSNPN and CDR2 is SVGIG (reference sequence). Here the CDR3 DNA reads TGTGCCTGGAGCCCACACCAGGGGACAGGGATCCTCTTC. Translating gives CAWSPHQGTGILF.

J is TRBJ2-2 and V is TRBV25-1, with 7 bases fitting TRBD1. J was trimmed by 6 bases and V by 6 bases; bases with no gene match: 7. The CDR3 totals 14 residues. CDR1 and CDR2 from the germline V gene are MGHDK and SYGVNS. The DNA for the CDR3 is TGTGCCAGCAGCCGAGCCGGGACAGCCGGGGAGCTGTTTTTT. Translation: CASSRAGTAGELFF.

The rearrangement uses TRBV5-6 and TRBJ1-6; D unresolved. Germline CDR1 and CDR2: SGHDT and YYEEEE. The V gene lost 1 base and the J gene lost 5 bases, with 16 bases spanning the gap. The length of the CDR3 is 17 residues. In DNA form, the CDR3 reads TGTGCCAGCAGCTTGCATTTAGGCGGCCTAAATAATTCACCCCTCCACTTT. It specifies CASSLHLGGLNNSPLHF.

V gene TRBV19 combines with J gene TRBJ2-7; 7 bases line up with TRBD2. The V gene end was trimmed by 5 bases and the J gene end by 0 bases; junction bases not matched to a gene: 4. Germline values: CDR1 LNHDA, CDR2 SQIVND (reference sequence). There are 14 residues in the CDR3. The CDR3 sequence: CASSGRGSSYEQYF. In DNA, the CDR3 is TGTGCCAGTAGTGGGCGGGGGAGCTCCTACGAGCAGTACTTC.

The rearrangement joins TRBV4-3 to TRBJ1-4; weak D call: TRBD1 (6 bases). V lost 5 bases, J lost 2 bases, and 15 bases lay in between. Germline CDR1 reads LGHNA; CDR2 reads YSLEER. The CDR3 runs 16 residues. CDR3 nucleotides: TGCGCCAGCAGCGAGGGGGGGGGAGGCACTAATGAAAAACTGTTTTTT. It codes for CASSEGGGGTNEKLFF.

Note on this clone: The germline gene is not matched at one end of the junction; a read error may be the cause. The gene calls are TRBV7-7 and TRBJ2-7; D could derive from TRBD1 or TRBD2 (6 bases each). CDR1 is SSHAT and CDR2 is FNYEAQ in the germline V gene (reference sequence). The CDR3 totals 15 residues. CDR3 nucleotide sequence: TGTGCTAGCAGCTTAGCGGCAGGGGAATCCTACGAGCAGTACTTC. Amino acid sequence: CASSLAAGESYEQYF.